What follows describes a single T cell receptor beta chain. Its antigen is unidentified. V shed 3 bases and J 5 bases; nucleotides not matched to a gene: 10. From germline, CDR1 is SGDLS and CDR2 YYNGEE. The CDR3 contains 15 residues. The sample belongs to a study of brain T cells in children with intractable seizures. General study points: Absence of clones before surgery may stem from lower sequencing depth.

Clones were read by immunoSEQ multiplex PCR, and TCRdb kept only the in-frame ones, dropping some. The repertoire includes about 80,000 clones, around nine tenths of them detected once, and around 24% sits in the top ten. Only cases whose brain tissue showed the highest T cell transcript signatures were sequenced. This receptor was taken from a girl aged 2-9 years with Rasmussen encephalitis and intractable seizures. The sample here was peripheral blood, taken at surgery. This chain uses TRBV9 with TRBJ1-2; TRBD1 matches 7 bases. CDR3 nucleotide sequence: TGTGCCAGCAGCGCCGGACAGGCCCCGGGGTATGGCTACACCTTC. Encoded protein: CASSAGQAPGYGYTF.